This T cell receptor (beta chain) was recorded in a study of cytomegalovirus exposure and HLA in healthy donors. Germline V gene data show CDR1 as SGHVS and CDR2 as FNYEAQ. CDR3 size: 15 residues. The ends lost 0 bases at V and 6 bases at J; junction bases unmatched: 8. PCR used 60 Vbeta primers and 13 Jbeta primers. Assay used: immunoSEQ multiplex PCR; TCRdb lists only in-frame clones, some missing. The table includes about 120,000 clones, about four fifths detected once. The chain has TRBV7-6 and TRBJ2-7, with 7 bases matching TRBD1. The receptor was isolated from a human donor in good health. Sequencing input: PBMCs. The CDR3 nucleotides are TGTGCCAGCAGCTTAGCACAGGGGCGGATGCTCGAGCAGTACTTC. This gives the protein CASSLAQGRMLEQYF.